This T cell receptor (beta chain) is from a study of blood T cell repertoires in COVID-19. Study summary: Samples taken during acute and convalescent COVID-19 were collected in the United States, Italy and Spain. Nucleic acid was either cDNA or gDNA, and it came from T cells, B-cell-depleted T cells, or PBMCs.

The ends lost 3 bases at V and 2 bases at J; junction bases unmatched: 9. This CDR3 comprises 17 residues. The germline V gene has CDR1 MDHEN and CDR2 SYDVKM. Authors' methods: Reference gene primer amplification gave nucleated cell count estimates. Repertoires were generated with immunoSEQ multiplex PCR, while TCRdb's copy carries only in-frame clones and drops some. Clonal size and the V and J genes are those of that table, whereas D and trimming came from the DNA. The sample consists of 200,000 to 250,000 clones, 83% of them appearing once. The sequence derives from a woman younger than 45 with COVID-19, enrolled during active disease. The chain is built from TRBV28 and TRBJ2-1; 8 bases map to TRBD1. Sample: peripheral blood. The CDR3 here is CASSFFVQGATYNEQFF. CDR3 nucleotide sequence: TGTGCCAGCAGTTTCTTTGTGCAGGGGGCTACCTACAATGAGCAGTTCTTC.